This T cell receptor beta chain was identified during a study of blood T cell repertoires in COVID-19. Looking at the study overall: The study drew acute and convalescent COVID-19 samples from the United States, Italy and Spain.

In the original processing: Amplifying reference gene primers gave estimates of nucleated cell counts. TCRdb's table, derived via immunoSEQ multiplex PCR, lists solely in-frame clones and lacks some. V and J calls and clone size are those listed in that table; D and trimming were worked out from the DNA. This table has just over 350,000 clones, over 75% appearing once. Study members were between roughly 18 and 89 years old and lived in approximately 25 US regions. Cohort 3 recovery required two negative PCRs, clearance, or symptom resolution. J gave up 1 base and V 4 bases, and 3 bases lay outside the gene matches. Germline lookup yields CDR1 MGHDK and CDR2 SYGVNS. This CDR3 comprises 16 residues.

This receptor was obtained from a woman aged 30 to 39 who had recovered from COVID-19. The chain recombines TRBV25-1 with TRBJ2-3, with TRBD1 matching over 12 bases. Sequenced material: PBMCs or T cells enriched from blood (not recorded which). CDR3 nucleotides: TGTGCCAGCAGTGCGGGACAGGGGGCTGGCACAGATACGCAGTATTTT. Its translation: CASSAGQGAGTDTQYF.